This TCR beta chain was identified during a study of T cells in Graves' hyperthyroidism and ophthalmopathy. Study-wide results and limits: Blood samples included most of the expanded thyroid clonotypes exceeding 0.001.

Uncontrolled infection, other autoimmune disease, pregnancy or lactation led to exclusion. Preceding any ophthalmopathy symptoms, the blood sample dates from first hyperthyroidism diagnosis. Cells are PBMCs isolated from roughly 10 ml of fresh blood. Amplification yielded TCR beta CDR3 regions, with RNA transcripts as the source. The HTBI set primed first-round TCR CDR3 RT-PCR. TCRdb processed the multiplex PCR reads anew with MiXCR; each CDR3 protein has one entry. There are 250,000 to 300,000 distinct CDR3 sequences in the sample; more than 14% occur only once, and about an eighth lies in the top ten. This clonotype was counted ten times or more. Its target is unknown. CDR3 length equals 13 residues. In germline, CDR1 is SEHNR, CDR2 FQNEAQ (reference sequence). The germline V and J ends were trimmed by 3 bases and 0 bases, with 6 bases remaining between them.

This chain links TRBV7-9 with TRBJ2-7, with TRBD2 as a possible D gene (5 bases). Sequencing input: blood. The receptor was derived from a woman in her 40s with Graves' hyperthyroidism that later progressed to Graves' ophthalmopathy. Written as DNA, the CDR3 is TGTGCCAGCAGCTTTGGACTCTCCTACGAGCAGTACTTC. Amino acids: CASSFGLSYEQYF.